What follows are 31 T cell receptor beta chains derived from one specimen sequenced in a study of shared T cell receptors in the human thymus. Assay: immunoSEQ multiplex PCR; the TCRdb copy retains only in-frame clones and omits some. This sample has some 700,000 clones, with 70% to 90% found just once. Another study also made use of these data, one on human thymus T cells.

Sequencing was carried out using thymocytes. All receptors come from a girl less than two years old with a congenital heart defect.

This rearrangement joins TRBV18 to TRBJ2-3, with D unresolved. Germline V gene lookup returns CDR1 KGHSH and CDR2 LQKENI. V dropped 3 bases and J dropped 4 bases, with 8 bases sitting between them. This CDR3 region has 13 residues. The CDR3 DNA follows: TGTGCCAGCTCACCCTTACACCCAGATACGCAGTATTTT. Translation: CASSPLHPDTQYF.

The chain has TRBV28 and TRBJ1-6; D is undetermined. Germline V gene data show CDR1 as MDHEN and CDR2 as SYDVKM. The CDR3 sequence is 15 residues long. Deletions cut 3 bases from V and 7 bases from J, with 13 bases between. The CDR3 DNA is TGTGCCAGCAGTTTCTTGGGCCAGCAAAATTCACCCCTCCACTTT. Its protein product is CASSFLGQQNSPLHF.

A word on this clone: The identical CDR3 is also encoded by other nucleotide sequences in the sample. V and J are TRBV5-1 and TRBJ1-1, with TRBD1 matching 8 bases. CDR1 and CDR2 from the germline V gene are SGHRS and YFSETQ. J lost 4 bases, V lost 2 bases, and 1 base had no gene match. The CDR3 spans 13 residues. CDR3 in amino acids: CASSLDRGTEAFF. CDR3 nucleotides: TGCGCCAGCAGCTTAGACAGGGGCACTGAAGCTTTCTTT.

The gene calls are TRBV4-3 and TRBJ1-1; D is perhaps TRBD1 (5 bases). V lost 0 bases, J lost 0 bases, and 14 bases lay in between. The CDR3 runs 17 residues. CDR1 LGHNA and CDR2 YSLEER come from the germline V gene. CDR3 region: CASSQDGQGRMNTEAFF. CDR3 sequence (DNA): TGCGCCAGCAGCCAAGATGGCCAGGGCCGAATGAACACTGAAGCTTTCTTT.

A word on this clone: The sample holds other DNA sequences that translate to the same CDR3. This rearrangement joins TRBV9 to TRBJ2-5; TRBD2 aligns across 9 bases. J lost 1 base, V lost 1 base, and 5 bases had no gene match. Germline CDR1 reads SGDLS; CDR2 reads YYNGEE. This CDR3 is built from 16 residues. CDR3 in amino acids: CASSVLAGGRQETQYF. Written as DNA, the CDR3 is TGTGCCAGCAGCGTACTGGCGGGGGGGCGCCAAGAGACCCAGTACTTC.

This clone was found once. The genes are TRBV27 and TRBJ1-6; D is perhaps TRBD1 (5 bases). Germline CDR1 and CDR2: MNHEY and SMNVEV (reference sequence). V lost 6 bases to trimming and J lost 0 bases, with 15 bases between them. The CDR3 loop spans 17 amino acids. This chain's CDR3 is CASSPYRISSYNSPLHF. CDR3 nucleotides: TGTGCCAGCAGCCCCTACAGGATTAGCTCCTATAATTCACCCCTCCACTTT.

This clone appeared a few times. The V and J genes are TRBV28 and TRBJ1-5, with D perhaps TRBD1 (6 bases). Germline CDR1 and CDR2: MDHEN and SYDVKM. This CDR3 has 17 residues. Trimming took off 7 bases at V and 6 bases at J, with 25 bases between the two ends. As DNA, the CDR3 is TGTGCCAGCACCCCCCAGGGTGGGACACCTGCGCCTCAGCCCCAGCATTTT. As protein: CASTPQGGTPAPQPQHF.

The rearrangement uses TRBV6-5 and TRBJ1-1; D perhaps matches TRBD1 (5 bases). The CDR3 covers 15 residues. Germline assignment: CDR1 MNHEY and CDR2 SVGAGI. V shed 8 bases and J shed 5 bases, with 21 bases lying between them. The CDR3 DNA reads TGTGCCAGCGTGGCCCGGACCTTGGAGGGGACTGAAGCTTTCTTT. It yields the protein CASVARTLEGTEAFF.

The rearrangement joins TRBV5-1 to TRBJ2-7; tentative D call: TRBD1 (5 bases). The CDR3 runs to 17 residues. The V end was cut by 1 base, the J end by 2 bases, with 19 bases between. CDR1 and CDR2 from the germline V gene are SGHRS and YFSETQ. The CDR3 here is CASSLFGHHTPTYEQYF. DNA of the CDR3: TGCGCCAGCAGCTTGTTTGGACACCACACTCCAACCTACGAGCAGTACTTC.

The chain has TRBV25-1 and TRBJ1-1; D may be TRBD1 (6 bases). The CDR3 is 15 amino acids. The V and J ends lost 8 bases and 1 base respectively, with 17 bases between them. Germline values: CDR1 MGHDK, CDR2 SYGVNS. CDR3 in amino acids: CASLRTGSTNTEAFF. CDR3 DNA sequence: TGTGCCAGCCTACGAACAGGGTCTACGAACACTGAAGCTTTCTTT.

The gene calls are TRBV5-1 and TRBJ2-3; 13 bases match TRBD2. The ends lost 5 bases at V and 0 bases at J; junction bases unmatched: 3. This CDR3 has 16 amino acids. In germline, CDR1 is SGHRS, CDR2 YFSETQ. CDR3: CASRRTSGGSTDTQYF. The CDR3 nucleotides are TGCGCCAGCAGGAGGACTAGCGGGGGAAGCACAGATACGCAGTATTTT. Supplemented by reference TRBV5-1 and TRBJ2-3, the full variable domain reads KAGVTQTPRYLIKTRGQQVTLSCSPISGHRSVSWYQQTPGQGLQFLFEYFSETQRNKGNFPGRFSGRQFSNSRSEMNVSTLELGDSALYLCASRRTSGGSTDTQYFGPGTRLTVL.

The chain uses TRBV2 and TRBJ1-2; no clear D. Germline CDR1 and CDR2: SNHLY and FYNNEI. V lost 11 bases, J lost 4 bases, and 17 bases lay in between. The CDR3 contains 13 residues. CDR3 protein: CARAFGRLYGYTF. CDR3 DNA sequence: TGTGCCCGCGCTTTTGGCCGACTCTATGGCTACACCTTC.

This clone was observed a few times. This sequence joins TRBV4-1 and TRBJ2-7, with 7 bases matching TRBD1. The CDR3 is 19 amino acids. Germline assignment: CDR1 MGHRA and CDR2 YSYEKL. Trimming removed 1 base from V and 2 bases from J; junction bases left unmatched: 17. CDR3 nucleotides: TGCGCCAGCAGCCAAGCGTTCCGTGGTGCCCCGGGACAGCCCTACGAGCAGTACTTC. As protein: CASSQAFRGAPGQPYEQYF.

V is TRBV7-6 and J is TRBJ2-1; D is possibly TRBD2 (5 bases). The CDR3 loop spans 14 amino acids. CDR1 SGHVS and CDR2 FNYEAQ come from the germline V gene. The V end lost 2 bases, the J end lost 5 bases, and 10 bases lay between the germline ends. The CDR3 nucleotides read TGTGCCAGCAGCTTACGGACTTCCGACAATGAGCAGTTCTTC. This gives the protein CASSLRTSDNEQFF. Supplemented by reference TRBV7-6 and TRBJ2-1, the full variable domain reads GAGVSQSPRYKVTKRGQDVALRCDPISGHVSLYWYRQALGQGPEFLTYFNYEAQQDKSGLPNDRFSAERPEGSISTLTIQRTEQRDSAMYRCASSLRTSDNEQFFGPGTRLTVL.

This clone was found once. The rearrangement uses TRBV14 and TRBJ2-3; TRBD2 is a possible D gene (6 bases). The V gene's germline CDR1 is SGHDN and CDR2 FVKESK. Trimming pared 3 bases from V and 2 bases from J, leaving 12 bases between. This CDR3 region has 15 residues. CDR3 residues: CASSQHTGDTDTQYF. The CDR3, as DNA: TGTGCCAGCAGCCAGCATACGGGGGACACAGATACGCAGTATTTT.

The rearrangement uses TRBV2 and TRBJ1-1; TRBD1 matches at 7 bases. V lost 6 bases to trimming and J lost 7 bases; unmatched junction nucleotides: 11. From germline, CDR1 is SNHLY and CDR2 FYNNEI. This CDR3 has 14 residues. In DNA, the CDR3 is TGTGCCAGCAGCCCGACAGGGTTCGGGGTTGAAGCTTTCTTT. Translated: CASSPTGFGVEAFF.

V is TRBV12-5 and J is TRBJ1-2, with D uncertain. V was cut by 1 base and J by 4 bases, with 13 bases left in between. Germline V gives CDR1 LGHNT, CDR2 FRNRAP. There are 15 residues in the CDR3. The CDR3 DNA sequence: TGTGCTAGTGGTTTGGAAGGAGGGTCCGCCTATGGCTACACCTTC. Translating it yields CASGLEGGSAYGYTF.

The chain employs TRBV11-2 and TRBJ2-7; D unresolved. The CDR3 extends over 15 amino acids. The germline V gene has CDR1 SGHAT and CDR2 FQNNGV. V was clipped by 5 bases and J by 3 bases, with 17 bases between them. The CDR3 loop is CASSITGKIIYEQYF. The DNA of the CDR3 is TGTGCCAGCAGCATCACGGGTAAAATTATCTACGAGCAGTACTTC.

In nucleotides, the CDR3 is TGTGCCAGCAGTTACTCGGGACATACGGATGGCTACACCTTC. It is translated as CASSYSGHTDGYTF. The genes are TRBV6-6 and TRBJ1-2; possible D gene TRBD1, 6 bases. The CDR3 extends over 14 amino acids. V dropped 0 bases and J dropped 6 bases, with 11 bases sitting between them. Germline V gene sequence: CDR1 MNHNY, CDR2 SVGAGI (reference sequence).

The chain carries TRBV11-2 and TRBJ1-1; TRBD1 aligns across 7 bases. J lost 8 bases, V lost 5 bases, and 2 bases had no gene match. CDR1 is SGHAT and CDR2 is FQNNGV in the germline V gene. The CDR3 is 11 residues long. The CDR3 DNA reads TGTGCCAGCAGCACAGGGGTGGAAGCTTTCTTT. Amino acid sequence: CASSTGVEAFF.

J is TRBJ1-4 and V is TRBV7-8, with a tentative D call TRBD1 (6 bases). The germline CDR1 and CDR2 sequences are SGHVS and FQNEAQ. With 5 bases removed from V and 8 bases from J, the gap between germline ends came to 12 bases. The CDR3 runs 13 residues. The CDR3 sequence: CASSIKTGEKLFF. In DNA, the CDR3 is TGTGCCAGCAGCATCAAGACAGGAGAAAAACTGTTTTTT.

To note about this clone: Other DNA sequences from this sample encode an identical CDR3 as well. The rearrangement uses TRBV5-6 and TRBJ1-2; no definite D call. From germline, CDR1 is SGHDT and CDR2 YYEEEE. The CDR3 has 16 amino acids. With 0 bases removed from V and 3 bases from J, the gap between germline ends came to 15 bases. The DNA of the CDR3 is TGTGCCAGCAGCTTGGTCAGGTCGCGGGGTGACTATGGCTACACCTTC. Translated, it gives CASSLVRSRGDYGYTF. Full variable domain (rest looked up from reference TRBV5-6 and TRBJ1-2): DAGVTQSPTHLIKTRGQQVTLRCSPKSGHDTVSWYQQALGQGPQFIFQYYEEEERQRGNFPDRFSGHQFPNYSSELNVNALLLGDSALYLCASSLVRSRGDYGYTFGSGTRLTVV.

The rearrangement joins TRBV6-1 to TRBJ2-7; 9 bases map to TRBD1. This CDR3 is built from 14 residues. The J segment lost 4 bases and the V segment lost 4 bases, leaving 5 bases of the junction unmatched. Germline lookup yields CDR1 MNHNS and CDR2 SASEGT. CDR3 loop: CASSAGTGRYEQYF. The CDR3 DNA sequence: TGTGCCAGCAGTGCGGGGACAGGGAGGTACGAGCAGTACTTC.

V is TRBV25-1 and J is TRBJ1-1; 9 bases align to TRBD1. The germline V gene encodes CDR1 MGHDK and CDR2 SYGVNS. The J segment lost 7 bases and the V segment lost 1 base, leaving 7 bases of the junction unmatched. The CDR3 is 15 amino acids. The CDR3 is CASSEFTTGGGEAFF. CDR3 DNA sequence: TGTGCCAGCAGTGAATTTACTACAGGGGGCGGTGAAGCTTTCTTT.

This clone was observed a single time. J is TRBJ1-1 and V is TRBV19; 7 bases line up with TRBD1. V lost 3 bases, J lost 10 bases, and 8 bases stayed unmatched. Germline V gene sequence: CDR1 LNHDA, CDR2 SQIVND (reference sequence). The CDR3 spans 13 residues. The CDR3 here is CASSIEGQIVAFF. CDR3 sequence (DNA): TGTGCCAGTAGTATCGAGGGACAGATCGTAGCTTTCTTT.

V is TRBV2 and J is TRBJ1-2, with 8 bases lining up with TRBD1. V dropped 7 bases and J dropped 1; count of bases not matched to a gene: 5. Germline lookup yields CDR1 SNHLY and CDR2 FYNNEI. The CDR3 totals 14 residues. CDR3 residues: CASKRTGSNYGYTF. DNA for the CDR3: TGTGCCAGCAAACGGACAGGGAGTAACTATGGCTACACCTTC.

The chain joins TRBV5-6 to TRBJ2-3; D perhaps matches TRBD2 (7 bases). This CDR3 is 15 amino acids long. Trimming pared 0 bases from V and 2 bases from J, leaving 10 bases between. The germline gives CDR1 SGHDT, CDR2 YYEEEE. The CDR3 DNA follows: TGTGCCAGCAGCTTGGTGGGGGGGGCCACAGATACGCAGTATTTT. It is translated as CASSLVGGATDTQYF.

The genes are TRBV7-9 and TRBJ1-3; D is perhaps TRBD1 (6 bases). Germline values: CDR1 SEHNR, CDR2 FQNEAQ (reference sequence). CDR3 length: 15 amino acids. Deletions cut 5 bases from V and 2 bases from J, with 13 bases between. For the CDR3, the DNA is TGTGCCAGCAGCCCGCGGGGGGGGCCTGGAAACACCATATATTTT. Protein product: CASSPRGGPGNTIYF.

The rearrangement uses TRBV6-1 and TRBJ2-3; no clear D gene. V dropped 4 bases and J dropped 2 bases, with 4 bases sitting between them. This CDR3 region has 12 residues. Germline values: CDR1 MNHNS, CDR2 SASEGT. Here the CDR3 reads CASSGHTDTQYF. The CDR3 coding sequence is TGTGCCAGCAGTGGGCACACAGATACGCAGTATTTT.

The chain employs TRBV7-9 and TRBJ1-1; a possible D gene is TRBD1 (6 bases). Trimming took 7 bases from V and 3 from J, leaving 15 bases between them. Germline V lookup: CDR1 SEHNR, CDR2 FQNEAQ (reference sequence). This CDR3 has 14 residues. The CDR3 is CASTGPGADTEAFF. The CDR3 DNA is TGTGCCAGCACCGGACCAGGGGCGGACACTGAAGCTTTCTTT.

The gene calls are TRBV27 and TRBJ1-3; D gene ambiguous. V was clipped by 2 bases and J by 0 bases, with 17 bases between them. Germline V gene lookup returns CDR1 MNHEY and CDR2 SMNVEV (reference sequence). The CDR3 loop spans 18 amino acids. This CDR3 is CASSLSLYGLHSGNTIYF. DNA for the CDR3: TGTGCCAGCAGTTTAAGTTTGTATGGACTGCACTCTGGAAACACCATATATTTT.